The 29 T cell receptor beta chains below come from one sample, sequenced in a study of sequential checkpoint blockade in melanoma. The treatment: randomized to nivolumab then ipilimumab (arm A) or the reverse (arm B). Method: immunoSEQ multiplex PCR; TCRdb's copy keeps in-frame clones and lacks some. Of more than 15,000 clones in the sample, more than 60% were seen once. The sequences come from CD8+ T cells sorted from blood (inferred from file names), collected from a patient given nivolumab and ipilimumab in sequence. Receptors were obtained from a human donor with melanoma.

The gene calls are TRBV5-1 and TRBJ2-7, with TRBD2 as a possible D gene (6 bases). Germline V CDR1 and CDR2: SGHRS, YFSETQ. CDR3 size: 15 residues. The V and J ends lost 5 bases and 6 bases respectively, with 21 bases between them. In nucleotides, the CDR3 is TGCGCCAGCAGGCCTGCCTTGACGGGACTCCCCGAGCAGTACTTC. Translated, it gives CASRPALTGLPEQYF.

CDR3 region: CSVNGPGTEAFF. CDR3 sequence (DNA): TGCAGCGTTAACGGGCCGGGGACTGAAGCTTTCTTT. The chain links TRBV29-1 to TRBJ1-1; D gene unclear. Germline V gene lookup returns CDR1 SQVTM and CDR2 ANQGSEA. The V gene lost 5 bases and the J gene lost 5 bases, with 12 bases spanning the gap. The CDR3 runs to 12 residues. The whole variable domain, remainder taken from reference TRBV29-1 and TRBJ1-1, is SAVISQKPSRDICQRGTSLTIQCQVDSQVTMMFWYRQQPGQSLTLIATANQGSEATYESGFVIDKFPISRPNLTFSTLTVSNMSPEDSSIYLCSVNGPGTEAFFGQGTRLTVV.

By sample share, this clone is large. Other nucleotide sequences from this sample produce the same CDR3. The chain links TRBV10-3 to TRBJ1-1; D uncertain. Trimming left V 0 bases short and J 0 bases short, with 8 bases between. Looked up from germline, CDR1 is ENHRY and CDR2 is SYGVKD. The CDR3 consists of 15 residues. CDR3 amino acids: CAISESGTVNTEAFF. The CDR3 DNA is TGTGCCATCAGTGAGTCAGGCACAGTGAACACTGAAGCTTTCTTT.

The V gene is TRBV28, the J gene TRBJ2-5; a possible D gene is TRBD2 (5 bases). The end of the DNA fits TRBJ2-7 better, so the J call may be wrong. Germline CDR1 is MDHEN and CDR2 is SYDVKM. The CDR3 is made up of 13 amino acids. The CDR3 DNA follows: TGTGCCAGCAGTTTGAGGAGCGGCTACGAGCAGTACTTC. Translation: CASSLRSGYEQYF.

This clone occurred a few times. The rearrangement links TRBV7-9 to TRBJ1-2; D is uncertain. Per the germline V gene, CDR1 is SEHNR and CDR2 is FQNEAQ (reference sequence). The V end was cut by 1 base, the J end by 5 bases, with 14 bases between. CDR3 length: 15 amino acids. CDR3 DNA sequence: TGTGCCAGCAGCTTAGAGGTCCGGGAAGGATATGGCTACACCTTC. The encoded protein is CASSLEVREGYGYTF.

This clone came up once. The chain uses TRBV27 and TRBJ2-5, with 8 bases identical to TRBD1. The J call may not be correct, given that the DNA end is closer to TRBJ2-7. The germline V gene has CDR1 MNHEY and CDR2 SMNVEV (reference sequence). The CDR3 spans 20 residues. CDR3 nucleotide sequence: TGTGCCAGCAGTTTATCGACCCAGGGACAGGCCTGGGAGCTCTCCTACGAGCAGTACTTC. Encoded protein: CASSLSTQGQAWELSYEQYF.

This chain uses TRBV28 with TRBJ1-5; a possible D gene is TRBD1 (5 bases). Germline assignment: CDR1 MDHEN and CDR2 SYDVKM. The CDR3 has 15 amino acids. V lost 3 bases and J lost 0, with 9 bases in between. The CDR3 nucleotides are TGTGCCAGCAGTTTTATGACAGCTAGCAATCAGCCCCAGCATTTT. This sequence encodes CASSFMTASNQPQHF.

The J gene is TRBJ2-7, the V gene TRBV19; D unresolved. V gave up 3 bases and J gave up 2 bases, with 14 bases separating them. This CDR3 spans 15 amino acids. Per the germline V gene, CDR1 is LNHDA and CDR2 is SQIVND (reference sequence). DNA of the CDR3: TGTGCCAGTAGTATGGGCTTTGTGGGCGCCTACGAGCAGTACTTC. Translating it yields CASSMGFVGAYEQYF.

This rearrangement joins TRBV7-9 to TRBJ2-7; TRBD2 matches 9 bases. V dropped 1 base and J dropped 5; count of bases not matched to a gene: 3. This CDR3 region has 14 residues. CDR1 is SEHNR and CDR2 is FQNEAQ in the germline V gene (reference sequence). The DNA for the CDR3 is TGTGCCAGCAGCTTAGTCGGGACTAGCCACGAGCAGTACTTC. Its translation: CASSLVGTSHEQYF.

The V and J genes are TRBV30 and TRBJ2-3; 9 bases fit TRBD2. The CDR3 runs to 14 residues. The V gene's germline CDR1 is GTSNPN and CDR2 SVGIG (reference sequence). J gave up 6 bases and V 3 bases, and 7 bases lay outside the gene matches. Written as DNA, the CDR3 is TGTGCCTGGAGCTATAGCGGGAGTTCCGATACGCAGTATTTT. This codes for CAWSYSGSSDTQYF.

CDR3 protein: CASSLDRGTYEQYF. The CDR3 nucleotides read TGTGCCAGCAGTTTAGACAGGGGGACGTACGAGCAGTACTTC. This rearrangement joins TRBV27 to TRBJ2-7; 9 bases fit TRBD1. The CDR3 contains 14 residues. The ends lost 2 bases at V and 4 bases at J; junction bases unmatched: 3. Germline CDR1 MNHEY, CDR2 SMNVEV (reference sequence).

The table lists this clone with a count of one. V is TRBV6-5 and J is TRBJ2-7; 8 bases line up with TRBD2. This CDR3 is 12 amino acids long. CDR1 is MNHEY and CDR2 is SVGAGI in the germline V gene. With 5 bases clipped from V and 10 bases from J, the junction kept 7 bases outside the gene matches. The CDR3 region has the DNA TGTGCCAGCAGTCAGGGGACTAGTCCCCAGTACTTC. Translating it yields CASSQGTSPQYF.

The CDR3 DNA is TGTGCCAGCGATGACAGGGGGTACAATGAGCAGTTCTTC. It codes for CASDDRGYNEQFF. The chain is built from TRBV7-9 and TRBJ2-1; the match to TRBD1 covers 9 bases. Germline-derived CDR1 and CDR2 are SEHNR and FQNEAQ (reference sequence). V was pared by 8 bases and J by 4 bases, with 3 bases of the junction left unmatched. CDR3 length: 13 amino acids.

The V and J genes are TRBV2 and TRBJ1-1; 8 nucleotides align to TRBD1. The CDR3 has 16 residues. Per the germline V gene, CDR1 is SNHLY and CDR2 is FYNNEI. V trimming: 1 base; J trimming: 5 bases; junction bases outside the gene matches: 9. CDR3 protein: CASSEDRDRGGTEAFF. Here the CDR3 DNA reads TGTGCCAGCAGTGAAGATCGTGACAGGGGAGGAACTGAAGCTTTCTTT.

CDR3 protein: CASSPEVGGGINYEQYF. CDR3 nucleotide sequence: TGTGCCAGCAGCCCCGAGGTTGGGGGGGGTATAAACTACGAGCAGTACTTC. The V and J genes are TRBV9 and TRBJ2-7; 7 positions agree with TRBD2. Germline lookup yields CDR1 SGDLS and CDR2 YYNGEE. The CDR3 covers 17 residues. Trimming at V came to 4 bases and at J to 3 bases, leaving 16 bases not matched to a gene.

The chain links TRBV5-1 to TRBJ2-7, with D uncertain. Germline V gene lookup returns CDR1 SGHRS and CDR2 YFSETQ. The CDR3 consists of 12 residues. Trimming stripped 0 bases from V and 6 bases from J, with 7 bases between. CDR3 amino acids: CASSLGQTEQYF. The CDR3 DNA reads TGCGCCAGCAGCTTGGGACAAACCGAGCAGTACTTC.

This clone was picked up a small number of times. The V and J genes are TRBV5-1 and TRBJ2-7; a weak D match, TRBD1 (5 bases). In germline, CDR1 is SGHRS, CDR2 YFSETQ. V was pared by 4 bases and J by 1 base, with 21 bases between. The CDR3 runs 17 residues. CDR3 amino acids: CASSQDFGRVGSYEQYF. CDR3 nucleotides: TGCGCCAGCAGCCAAGATTTCGGCAGGGTAGGGTCCTACGAGCAGTACTTC. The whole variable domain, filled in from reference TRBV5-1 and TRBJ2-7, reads KAGVTQTPRYLIKTRGQQVTLSCSPISGHRSVSWYQQTPGQGLQFLFEYFSETQRNKGNFPGRFSGRQFSNSRSEMNVSTLELGDSALYLCASSQDFGRVGSYEQYFGPGTRLTVT.

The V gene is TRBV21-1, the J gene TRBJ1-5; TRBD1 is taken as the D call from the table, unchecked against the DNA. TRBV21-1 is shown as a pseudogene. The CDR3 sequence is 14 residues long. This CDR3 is CASSRRRVWQPQHF. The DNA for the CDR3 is TGTGCCAGCAGCAGACGCAGGGTATGGCAGCCCCAGCATTTT.

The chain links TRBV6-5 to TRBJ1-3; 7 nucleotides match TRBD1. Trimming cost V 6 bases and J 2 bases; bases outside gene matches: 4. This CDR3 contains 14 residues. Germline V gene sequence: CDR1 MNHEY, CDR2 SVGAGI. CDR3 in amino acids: CASSPGTAGNTIYF. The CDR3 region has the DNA TGTGCCAGCAGCCCGGGGACAGCTGGAAACACCATATATTTT.

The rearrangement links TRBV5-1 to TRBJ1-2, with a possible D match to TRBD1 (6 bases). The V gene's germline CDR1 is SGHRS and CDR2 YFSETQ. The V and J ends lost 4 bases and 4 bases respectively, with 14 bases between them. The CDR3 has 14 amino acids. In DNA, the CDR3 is TGCGCCAGCAGCCCAAGGGGACACTCCTATGGCTACACCTTC. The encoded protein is CASSPRGHSYGYTF.

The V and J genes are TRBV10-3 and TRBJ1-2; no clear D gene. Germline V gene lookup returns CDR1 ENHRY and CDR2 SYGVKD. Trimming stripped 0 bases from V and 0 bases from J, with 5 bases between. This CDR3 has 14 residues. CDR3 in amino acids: CAISESTPNYGYTF. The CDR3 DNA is TGTGCCATCAGTGAGTCGACACCTAACTATGGCTACACCTTC.

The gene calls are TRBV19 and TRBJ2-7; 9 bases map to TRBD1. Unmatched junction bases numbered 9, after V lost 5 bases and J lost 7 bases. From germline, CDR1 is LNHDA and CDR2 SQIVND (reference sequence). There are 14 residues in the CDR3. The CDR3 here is CASSASGQGREQYF. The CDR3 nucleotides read TGTGCCAGTAGTGCCTCGGGACAGGGTCGAGAGCAGTACTTC.

The CDR3 sequence: CASTSQATNYGYTF. In DNA, the CDR3 is TGTGCCAGCACCTCCCAGGCGACCAACTATGGCTACACCTTC. The chain combines TRBV5-5 with TRBJ1-2; D call uncertain. The germline gives CDR1 SGHKS, CDR2 YYEKEE (reference sequence). CDR3 length: 14 amino acids. V lost 6 bases and J 2 bases, leaving 14 bases between the germline ends.

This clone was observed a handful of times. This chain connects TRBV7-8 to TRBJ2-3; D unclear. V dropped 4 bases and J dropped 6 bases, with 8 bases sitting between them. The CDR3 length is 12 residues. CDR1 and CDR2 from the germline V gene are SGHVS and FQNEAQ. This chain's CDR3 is CASSSFSDTQYF. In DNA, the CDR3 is TGTGCCAGCAGCTCCTTTTCGGATACGCAGTATTTT.

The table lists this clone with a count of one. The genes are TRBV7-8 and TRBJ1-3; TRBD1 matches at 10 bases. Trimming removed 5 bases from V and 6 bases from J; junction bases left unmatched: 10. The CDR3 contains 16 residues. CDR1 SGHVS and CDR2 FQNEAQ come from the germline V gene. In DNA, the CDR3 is TGTGCCAGCAGCCAGTCCTTAGGGACAGGGGTAAACACCATATATTTT. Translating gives CASSQSLGTGVNTIYF.

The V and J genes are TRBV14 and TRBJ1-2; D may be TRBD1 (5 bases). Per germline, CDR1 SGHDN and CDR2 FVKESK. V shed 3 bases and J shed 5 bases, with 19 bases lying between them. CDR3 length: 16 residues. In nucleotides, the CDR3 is TGTGCCAGCAGCCAGGCCGGCGGGGGGATCAATTATGGCTACACCTTC. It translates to CASSQAGGGINYGYTF.

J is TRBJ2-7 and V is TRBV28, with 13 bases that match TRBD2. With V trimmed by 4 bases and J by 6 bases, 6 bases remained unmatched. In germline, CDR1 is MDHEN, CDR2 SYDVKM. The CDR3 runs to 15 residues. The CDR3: CASSSRTSGSLEQYF. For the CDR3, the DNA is TGTGCCAGCAGTTCCCGGACTAGCGGGAGTCTCGAGCAGTACTTC.

CDR3 residues: CAISAFGSRSYEQYF. The CDR3 DNA sequence: TGTGCCATCAGTGCCTTCGGGAGCAGGTCCTACGAGCAGTACTTC. The gene calls are TRBV10-3 and TRBJ2-7, with D perhaps matching TRBD2 (6 bases). This CDR3 has 15 amino acids. Germline loops: CDR1 ENHRY, CDR2 SYGVKD. Trimming took 4 bases from V and 1 from J, leaving 14 bases between them.

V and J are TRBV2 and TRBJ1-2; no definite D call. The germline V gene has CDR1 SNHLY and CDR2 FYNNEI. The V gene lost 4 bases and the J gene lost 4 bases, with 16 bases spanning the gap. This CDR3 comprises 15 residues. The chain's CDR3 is CASSVGRQKPYGYTF. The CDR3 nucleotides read TGTGCCAGCAGTGTTGGCCGACAAAAACCCTATGGCTACACCTTC. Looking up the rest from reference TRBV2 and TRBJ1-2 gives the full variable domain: EPEVTQTPSHQVTQMGQEVILRCVPISNHLYFYWYRQILGQKVEFLVSFYNNEISEKSEIFDDQFSVERPDGSNFTLKIRSTKLEDSAMYFCASSVGRQKPYGYTFGSGTRLTVV.